This T cell receptor (beta chain) was retrieved from a study of graft-versus-host responses after intestinal transplantation. Findings of the study overall: Recipient bone marrow held GvH clones, some seen earlier in ileum or blood. Circulating GvH clone levels at their peak were associated with HvG declines (early post-transplant).

Using immunoSEQ multiplex PCR, the repertoire was profiled, and TCRdb retains in-frame clones only, with some absent. Of roughly 45,000 clones in the sample, about 95% are singletons; the top ten hold 1.6%. The ends were cut back, 3 bases at V and 0 bases at J, with 11 bases in the middle. This CDR3 has 15 residues. Germline assignment: CDR1 LGHNT and CDR2 FRNRAP. Note on this clone: Its matching antigen is unknown.

The receptor was isolated from a human patient who received an intestinal transplant, so some T cells may come from the graft donor. The sequences come from PBMCs, collected around 48 weeks after intestinal transplant. The V gene is TRBV12-5, the J gene TRBJ1-1; D is ambiguous. The chain's CDR3 is CASGLGPGMNTEAFF. As DNA, the CDR3 is TGTGCTAGTGGTTTAGGCCCGGGGATGAACACTGAAGCTTTCTTT.